This is a list of T cell receptor beta chains from one sample in a study of cytomegalovirus exposure and HLA in healthy donors. Sequencing used immunoSEQ multiplex PCR; TCRdb keeps in-frame clones, though not all of them. The sample holds about 110,000 clones. Sequencing was done on a sample of PBMCs. Receptors were obtained from a man in his fifties in good health and CMV-seronegative. The CDR3 runs from the conserved cysteine through the conserved F or W. D genes are given only for firm matches.

>TRBJ1-2|TRBD1|TRBV9
TGTGCCAGCAACTCTCTGGCAGGGGGCATTGGCTACACCTTC
CASNSLAGGIGYTF
>TRBJ2-7|TRBD1|TRBV11-3
TGTGCCAGCAGCGATCGGGACAGGCTGACCTACGAGCAGTACTTC
CASSDRDRLTYEQYF
>TRBJ1-2|NA|TRBV15
TGTGCCACCAGCAGAGATCTGACCTCTTCGGGGTATGGCTACACCTTC
CATSRDLTSSGYGYTF
>TRBJ1-6|NA|TRBV4-3
TGCGCCAGCAGCCAAGCATCGGATTCACCCCTCCACTTT
CASSQASDSPLHF
>TRBJ1-4|TRBD1|TRBV30
TGTGCCTGGAGTACAGGGGGTAGCGATGAAAAACTGTTTTTT
CAWSTGGSDEKLFF
>TRBJ2-1|NA|TRBV7-2
TGTGCCAGCAGCATGGACTTGAGTTCCTACAATGAGCAGTTCTTC
CASSMDLSSYNEQFF
>TRBJ1-2|TRBD1|TRBV30
TGTGCCTGGACCGGACAGGGGGCCGACTATGGCTACACCTTC
CAWTGQGADYGYTF
>TRBJ1-4|NA|TRBV7-9
TGTGCCAGCAGCTTGACAGGAAATGAAAAACTGTTTTTT
CASSLTGNEKLFF
>TRBJ2-3|NA|TRBV7-3
TGTGCCAGCAGCTTCGGTCCGGACACTAGCACAGATACGCAGTATTTT
CASSFGPDTSTDTQYF
>TRBJ1-5|NA|TRBV7-2
TGTGCCAGCAGCCCAGGAGGAGATAGCAATCAGCCCCAGCATTTT
CASSPGGDSNQPQHF
>TRBJ1-1|TRBD1|TRBV9
TGTGCCAGCAGCGTGGACAGGTTGAACACTGAAGCTTTCTTT
CASSVDRLNTEAFF
>TRBJ2-7|NA|TRBV19
TGTGCCAGTAGTATAGCCCAGGGGCGGGCCTACGAGCAGTACTTC
CASSIAQGRAYEQYF
>TRBJ2-5|TRBD2|TRBV6-5
TGTGCCAGCAGTTACATAGCGGGGGGGCAAGAGACCCAGTACTTC
CASSYIAGGQETQYF
>TRBJ1-1|NA|TRBV6-1
TGTGCCAGCAGTGAGGAGGTCTGGGACACTGAAGCTTTCTTT
CASSEEVWDTEAFF
>TRBJ2-7|NA|TRBV5-1
TGCGCCAGCAGCTTGGGGTTGGCCAACCCGGGAGAGCAGTACTTC
CASSLGLANPGEQYF
>TRBJ2-1|NA|TRBV7-8
TGTGCCAGCAGCTCCCTTCAGGGCGGTGAGCAGTTCTTC
CASSSLQGGEQFF
>TRBJ2-7|NA|TRBV30
TGTGCCTGGAGTCCCCTCGGGCAGGGTGATCACGAGCAGTACTTC
CAWSPLGQGDHEQYF
>TRBJ1-5|NA|TRBV25-1
TGTGCCAGCAGTGAGACAGGAGGCAATCAGCCCCAGCATTTT
CASSETGGNQPQHF
>TRBJ2-1|TRBD2|TRBV15
TGTGCCACCCTCGGGCGAGGGACCAGCGGGAGGGCCAATGAGCAGTTCTTC
CATLGRGTSGRANEQFF
>TRBJ2-3|NA|TRBV5-6
TGTGCCAGCAGCTCGACTCATCGGGGAGATACGCAGTATTTT
CASSSTHRGDTQYF
>TRBJ2-7|NA|TRBV28
TGTGCCACCGTTATGACGGGATACTACGAGCAGTACTTC
CATVMTGYYEQYF
>TRBJ1-2|NA|TRBV6-6
TGTGCCAGCAGTTACGGTTTCGGACAGAACTATGGCTACACCTTC
CASSYGFGQNYGYTF
>TRBJ2-5|NA|TRBV5-1
TGCGCCAGCAGCTTGGACGGACAGGAGGGGGAGACCCAGTACTTC
CASSLDGQEGETQYF
>TRBJ1-1|TRBD1|TRBV7-9
TGTGCCAGCAGCCCCGGACAGGGCATGAACACTGAAGCTTTCTTT
CASSPGQGMNTEAFF
>TRBJ2-7|TRBD1|TRBV9
TGTGCCAGCAGCGTAGGGGACAGGGGATTATACGAGCAGTACTTC
CASSVGDRGLYEQYF
>TRBJ2-7|TRBD2|TRBV9
TGTGCCAGCAGCGTAGGGAGACTAGCGGGGACCTCCGAGCAGTACTTC
CASSVGRLAGTSEQYF
>TRBJ2-2|NA|TRBV7-2
TGTGCCAGCAGCTCTTCGGACAAGAACACCGGGGAGCTGTTTTTT
CASSSSDKNTGELFF
>TRBJ2-7|TRBD2|TRBV18
TGTGCCAGCTCTTCGGGACTAGCGGTCACGGCGCAGTACTTC
CASSSGLAVTAQYF
>TRBJ2-7|TRBD1|TRBV11-2
TGTGCCAGCAGCAAGGACAGGGGTGGAGAGCAGTACTTC
CASSKDRGGEQYF
>TRBJ1-1|NA|TRBV18
TGTGCCAGCTCACCTTCAGCAGGGCCTGAAGCTTTCTTT
CASSPSAGPEAFF
>TRBJ1-6|NA|TRBV5-1
TGCGCCAGCAGCTTGGCGGGACAAGATAATTCACCCCTCCACTTT
CASSLAGQDNSPLHF
>TRBJ1-1|NA|TRBV25-1
TGTGCCAGCAGTGAAGGAGGAGCAGGCTTGACTGAAGCTTTCTTT
CASSEGGAGLTEAFF
>TRBJ2-5|TRBD2|TRBV5-1
TGCGCCAGCAGCTTGGAAGGACTAGAGCCCGAGACCCAGTACTTC
CASSLEGLEPETQYF
>TRBJ2-2|NA|TRBV19
TGTGCCAGTACCCCCGGTGTGGGGGAGCTGTTTTTT
CASTPGVGELFF
>TRBJ1-6|TRBD1|TRBV2
TGTGCCAGCAATCCTACAGGGGGCATTTCACCCCTCCACTTT
CASNPTGGISPLHF
>TRBJ2-5|NA|TRBV5-1
TGCGCCAGCAGGGAGTCAGGGGGGGAGACCCAGTACTTC
CASRESGGETQYF
>TRBJ1-1|NA|TRBV5-6
TGTGCCAGCAGCCCAGGGGCCGGTAGGGGCACTGAAGCTTTCTTT
CASSPGAGRGTEAFF
>TRBJ1-3|NA|TRBV5-1
TGCGCCAGCAGCCCCCAGGGTGTTGGAAACACCATATATTTT
CASSPQGVGNTIYF
>TRBJ2-3|NA|TRBV7-2
TGTGCCAGCAGCTTAGGGGTAGCCCTCACAGATACGCAGTATTTT
CASSLGVALTDTQYF
>TRBJ1-2|TRBD1|TRBV27
TGTGCCAGCAGACGCGAGTCGGGACAGGGTAACTATGGCTACACCTTC
CASRRESGQGNYGYTF
>TRBJ2-7|NA|TRBV18
TGTGCCAGCTCCCGGGACTCCCGATCCTACGAGCAGTACTTC
CASSRDSRSYEQYF
>TRBJ1-2|NA|TRBV19
TGTGCCAGTAGTATGATACAGGGAGCTTCCTACACCTTC
CASSMIQGASYTF
>TRBJ1-5|TRBD1|TRBV18
TGTGCCAGCTCCCCTACTGGGACAGCGGGTGGACAGCCCCAGCATTTT
CASSPTGTAGGQPQHF
>TRBJ1-2|TRBD1|TRBV29-1
TGCAGCGTTGTCCCCGGCGGACAGGCGGAATATGATAACTATGGCTACACCTTC
CSVVPGGQAEYDNYGYTF
>TRBJ2-7|NA|TRBV6-5
TGTGCCAGCAGTTACTCGCGGGTTTCCTACGAGCAGTACTTC
CASSYSRVSYEQYF
>TRBJ1-1|NA|TRBV5-1
TGCGCCAGTACGACAGGCATGAACACTGAAGCTTTCTTT
CASTTGMNTEAFF
>TRBJ1-4|NA|TRBV10-3
TGTGCCATCAGGGACAGTAATGAAAAACTGTTTTTT
CAIRDSNEKLFF
>TRBJ2-7|NA|TRBV9
TGTGCCAGCAGCGTAGAGGGGACTGCCGTGGGCGAGCAGTACTTC
CASSVEGTAVGEQYF
>TRBJ1-3|NA|TRBV19
TGTGCCAGTAGTGGAGCGCTAAGAGGCTCTGGAAACACCATATATTTT
CASSGALRGSGNTIYF
>TRBJ1-5|NA|TRBV6-1
TGTGCCAGCAGTGAAGCCCCTCGGGGTCAGCCCCAGCATTTT
CASSEAPRGQPQHF
>TRBJ1-1|NA|TRBV14
TGTGCCAGCAGCCAGCTGGGGGGGCGTCGGGCTGAAGCTTTCTTT
CASSQLGGRRAEAFF
>TRBJ1-5|TRBD1|TRBV6-1
TGTGCCAGCAGAAACAGGGGGGATCAGCCCCAGCATTTT
CASRNRGDQPQHF
>TRBJ2-6|NA|TRBV6-5
TGTGCCAGCAGGGGGGCCTCTGGGGCCAACGTCCTGACTTTC
CASRGASGANVLTF
>TRBJ1-1|NA|TRBV7-9
TGTGCCAGCAGCTTAATCCGGGGGGCCGATGCTTTCTTT
CASSLIRGADAFF
>TRBJ2-1|TRBD1|TRBV5-1
TGCGCCAGCAGCTTACGGGGACAGGGCTCCTACAATGAGCAGTTCTTC
CASSLRGQGSYNEQFF
>TRBJ1-3|TRBD1|TRBV10-3
TGTGCCATCAGAGATACAGGGGGCTCCTCTGGAAACACCATATATTTT
CAIRDTGGSSGNTIYF
>TRBJ2-2|NA|TRBV15
TGTGCCACCAGCAGTGGACTTGACACCGGGGAGCTGTTTTTT
CATSSGLDTGELFF
>TRBJ1-5|NA|TRBV19
TGTGCCAGTAGTATTTCCCAGGGAAGTCAGCCCCAGCATTTT
CASSISQGSQPQHF
>TRBJ2-5|TRBD2|TRBV5-1
TGCGCCAGCAGAACCGGACTAGCGGGGGACCAAGAGACCCAGTACTTC
CASRTGLAGDQETQYF
>TRBJ1-1|NA|TRBV7-8
TGTGCCAGCAGTCCTAGCGAGGGGAGGGGAGCTTTCTTT
CASSPSEGRGAFF